Presented here are 2 T cell receptor beta chains from one specimen sequenced in a study of blood T cell repertoires in COVID-19. Here immunoSEQ multiplex PCR was the method, and the copy in TCRdb shows in-frame clones only, minus some. The sample lists 100,000 to 150,000 clones; around 89% were seen once. Specimen: peripheral blood. These receptors originate from a man in his fifties or sixties with acute or convalescent COVID-19.

This clone was detected only once. This rearrangement joins TRBV5-4 to TRBJ2-2; 8 bases fit TRBD2. The trim removed 0 bases at V and 7 bases at J, leaving 2 bases unmatched. Germline CDR1 SGHNT, CDR2 YYREEE (reference sequence). CDR3 length: 14 amino acids. Here the CDR3 DNA reads TGTGCCAGCAGCTTGGACCTAGCGGGCGGGGAGCTGTTTTTT. The encoded protein is CASSLDLAGGELFF.

CDR3 in amino acids: CASSSQVTDTQYF. In DNA, the CDR3 is TGTGCCAGCAGTTCACAGGTAACAGATACGCAGTATTTT. The V and J genes are TRBV5-4 and TRBJ2-3; possible D gene TRBD1, 5 bases. The germline gives CDR1 SGHNT, CDR2 YYREEE (reference sequence). V dropped 5 bases and J dropped 3 bases, with 10 bases sitting between them. The CDR3 sequence is 13 residues long. The entire variable domain, with the rest obtained from reference TRBV5-4 and TRBJ2-3, is as follows: ETGVTQSPTHLIKTRGQQVTLRCSSQSGHNTVSWYQQALGQGPQFIFQYYREEENGRGNFPPRFSGLQFPNYSSELNVNALELDDSALYLCASSSQVTDTQYFGPGTRLTVL.